This TCR beta chain derives from a study of cytomegalovirus exposure and HLA in healthy donors. Study-level results: Specificity for CMV antigens was confirmed in vitro for a few of the CMV-associated chains.

In the PCR, 60 Vbeta and 13 Jbeta primers were used. Sequencing used immunoSEQ multiplex PCR; TCRdb keeps in-frame clones, though not all of them. The repertoire has some 140,000 clones, roughly 79% of them found once; the top ten carry 1.2% to 1.5%. This clone was recorded only once. Antigen unknown. This clonotype originated in a woman aged 40-49 years in good health and CMV-seronegative. Sequences were obtained from PBMCs.

CDR3: CASSPGLEYEQYF. Here the CDR3 DNA reads TGCGCCAGCAGCCCGGGACTAGAGTACGAGCAGTACTTC. The chain combines TRBV4-1 with TRBJ2-7, with TRBD2 identical over 8 bases. The V gene end was trimmed by 4 bases and the J gene end by 4 bases; junction bases not matched to a gene: 3. CDR1 is MGHRA, CDR2 YSYEKL, per germline. The CDR3 contains 13 residues.